This record looks at one TCR beta chain sequence and its context. The record originates from a study of OX40 agonist ivuxolimab in advanced cancers. The table came from immunoSEQ multiplex PCR; TCRdb's copy has only in-frame clones and leaves some out. The data contain about 68,000 clones, more than 75% of them singletons. This clonotype was obtained from an adult with an advanced solid tumor such as melanoma, head and neck, liver or kidney cancer. The sequencing used CD4+ or CD8+ T cells sorted from blood, collected in a trial of the OX40 agonist ivuxolimab.

In DNA form, the CDR3 reads TGTGCCAGCAGCAAGGGGATGGCAGGGGGCGTCGAGCAGTACTTC. This encodes CASSKGMAGGVEQYF. The chain has TRBV11-2 and TRBJ2-7; TRBD1 agrees at 8 bases. This CDR3 is 15 amino acids long. With 5 bases clipped from V and 6 bases from J, the junction kept 12 bases outside the gene matches. Germline loops: CDR1 SGHAT, CDR2 FQNNGV.